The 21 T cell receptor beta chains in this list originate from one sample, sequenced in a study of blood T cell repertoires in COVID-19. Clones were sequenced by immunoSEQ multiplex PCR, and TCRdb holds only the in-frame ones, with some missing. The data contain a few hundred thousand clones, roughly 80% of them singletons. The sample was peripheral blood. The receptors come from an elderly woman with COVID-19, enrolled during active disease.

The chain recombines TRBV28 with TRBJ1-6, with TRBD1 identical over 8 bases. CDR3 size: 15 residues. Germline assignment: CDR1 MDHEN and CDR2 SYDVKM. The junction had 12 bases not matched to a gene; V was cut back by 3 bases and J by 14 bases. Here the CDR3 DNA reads TGTGCCAGCAGTTTTGGAGGGACAGGAGGTTTCGCCCTCCACTTT. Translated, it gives CASSFGGTGGFALHF.

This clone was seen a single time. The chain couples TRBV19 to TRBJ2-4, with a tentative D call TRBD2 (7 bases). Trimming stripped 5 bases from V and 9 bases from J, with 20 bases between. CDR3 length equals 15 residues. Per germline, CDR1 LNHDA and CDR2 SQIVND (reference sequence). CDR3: CASSLRRGGSGIQYF. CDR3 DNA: TGTGCCAGTAGTCTCCGAAGGGGGGGAAGCGGCATTCAGTACTTC.

The CDR3 reads CASSPRTLANEQFF. CDR3 bases: TGTGCCAGCAGTCCACGGACTTTAGCTAATGAGCAGTTCTTC. The rearrangement joins TRBV27 to TRBJ2-1; D might be TRBD2 (5 bases). Looked up from germline, CDR1 is MNHEY and CDR2 is SMNVEV (reference sequence). The CDR3 extends over 14 amino acids. V lost 5 bases and J lost 7, with 15 bases in between.

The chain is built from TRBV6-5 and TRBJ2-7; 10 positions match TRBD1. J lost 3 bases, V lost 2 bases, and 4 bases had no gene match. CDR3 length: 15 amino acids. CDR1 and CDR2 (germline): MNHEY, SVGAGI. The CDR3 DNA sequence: TGTGCCAGCAGTTACGCGGGACAGGGGTACTACGAGCAGTACTTC. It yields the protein CASSYAGQGYYEQYF.

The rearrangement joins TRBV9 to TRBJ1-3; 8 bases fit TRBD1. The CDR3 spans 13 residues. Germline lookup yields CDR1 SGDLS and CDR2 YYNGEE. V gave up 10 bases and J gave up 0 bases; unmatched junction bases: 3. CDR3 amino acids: CASGGFSGNTIYF. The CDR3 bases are TGTGCCTCAGGGGGCTTCTCTGGAAACACCATATATTTT.

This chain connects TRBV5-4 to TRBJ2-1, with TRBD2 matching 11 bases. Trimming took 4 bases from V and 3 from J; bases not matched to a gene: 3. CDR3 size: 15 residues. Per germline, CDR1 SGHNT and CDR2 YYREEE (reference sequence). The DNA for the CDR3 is TGTGCCAGCAGCCAAACTAGCGGGAGCTACAATGAGCAGTTCTTC. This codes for CASSQTSGSYNEQFF. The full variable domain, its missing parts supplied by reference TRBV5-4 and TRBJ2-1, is ETGVTQSPTHLIKTRGQQVTLRCSSQSGHNTVSWYQQALGQGPQFIFQYYREEENGRGNFPPRFSGLQFPNYSSELNVNALELDDSALYLCASSQTSGSYNEQFFGPGTRLTVL.

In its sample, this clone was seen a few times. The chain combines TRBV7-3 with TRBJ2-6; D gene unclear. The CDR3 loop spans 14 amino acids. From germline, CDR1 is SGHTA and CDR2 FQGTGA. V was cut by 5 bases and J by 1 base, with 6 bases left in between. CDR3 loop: CASSLVSGANVLTF. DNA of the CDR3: TGTGCCAGCAGCCTTGTGTCTGGGGCCAACGTCCTGACTTTC.

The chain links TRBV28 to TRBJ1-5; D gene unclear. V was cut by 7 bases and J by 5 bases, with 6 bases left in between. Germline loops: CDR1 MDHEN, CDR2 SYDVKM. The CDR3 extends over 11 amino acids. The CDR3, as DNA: TGTGCCAGCACCTCGGATCAGCCCCAGCATTTT. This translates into CASTSDQPQHF.

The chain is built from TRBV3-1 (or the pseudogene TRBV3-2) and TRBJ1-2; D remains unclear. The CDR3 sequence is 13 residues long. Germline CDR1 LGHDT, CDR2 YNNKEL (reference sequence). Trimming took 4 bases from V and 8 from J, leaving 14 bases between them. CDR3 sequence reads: CASSPNTRKGYTF. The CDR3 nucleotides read TGTGCCAGCAGCCCAAATACGAGGAAGGGCTACACCTTC.

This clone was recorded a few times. In nucleotides, the CDR3 is TGTGCCAGCAGCCGCCTCGACAGGGGCCCTAACTATGGCTACACCTTC. It specifies CASSRLDRGPNYGYTF. The rearrangement uses TRBV3-1 (or the pseudogene TRBV3-2) and TRBJ1-2, with 8 nucleotides matching TRBD1. Germline CDR1 LGHDT, CDR2 YNNKEL (reference sequence). This CDR3 contains 16 residues. Unmatched junction bases numbered 7, after V lost 4 bases and J lost 0 bases.

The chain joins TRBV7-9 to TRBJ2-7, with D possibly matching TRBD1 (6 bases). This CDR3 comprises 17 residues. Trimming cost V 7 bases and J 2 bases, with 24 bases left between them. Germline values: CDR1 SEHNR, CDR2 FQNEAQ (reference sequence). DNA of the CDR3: TGTGCCAGCACCATTCTTGCCCCGGGACACCAAACCTACGAGCAGTACTTC. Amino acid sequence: CASTILAPGHQTYEQYF.

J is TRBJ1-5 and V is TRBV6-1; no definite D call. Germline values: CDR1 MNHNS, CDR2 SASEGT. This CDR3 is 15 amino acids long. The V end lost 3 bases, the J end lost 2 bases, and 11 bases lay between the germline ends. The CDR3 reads CASSDGYGGNQPQHF. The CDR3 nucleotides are TGTGCCAGCAGTGACGGGTACGGAGGCAATCAGCCCCAGCATTTT.

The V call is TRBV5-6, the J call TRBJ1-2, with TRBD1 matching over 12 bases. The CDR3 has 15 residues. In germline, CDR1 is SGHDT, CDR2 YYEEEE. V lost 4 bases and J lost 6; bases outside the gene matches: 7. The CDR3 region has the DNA TGTGCCAGCAGCCCCGGGACAGGGGGCCCGGATGGCTACACCTTC. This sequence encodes CASSPGTGGPDGYTF.

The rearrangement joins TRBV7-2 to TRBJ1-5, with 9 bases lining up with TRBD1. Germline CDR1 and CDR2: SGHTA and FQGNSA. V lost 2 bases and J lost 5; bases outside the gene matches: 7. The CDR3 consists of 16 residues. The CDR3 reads CASSLFGDRDDQPQHF. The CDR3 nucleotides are TGTGCCAGCAGCTTATTCGGGGACAGGGATGATCAGCCCCAGCATTTT.

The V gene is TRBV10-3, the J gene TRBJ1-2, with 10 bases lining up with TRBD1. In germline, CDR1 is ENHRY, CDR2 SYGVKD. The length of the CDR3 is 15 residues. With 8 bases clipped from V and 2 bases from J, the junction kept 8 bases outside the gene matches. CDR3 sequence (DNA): TGTGCCATCGGCACCGGGACAGGGGAGAACTATGGCTACACCTTC. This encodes CAIGTGTGENYGYTF.

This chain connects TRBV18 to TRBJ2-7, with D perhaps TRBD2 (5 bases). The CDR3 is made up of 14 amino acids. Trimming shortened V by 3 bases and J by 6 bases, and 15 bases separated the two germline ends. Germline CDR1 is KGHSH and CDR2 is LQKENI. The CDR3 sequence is CASSPAASRGEQYF. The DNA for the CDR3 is TGTGCCAGCTCACCCGCCGCGAGTCGGGGCGAGCAGTACTTC.

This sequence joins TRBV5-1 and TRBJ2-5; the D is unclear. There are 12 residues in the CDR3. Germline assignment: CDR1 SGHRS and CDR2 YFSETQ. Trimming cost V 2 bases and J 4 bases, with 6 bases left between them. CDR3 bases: TGCGCCAGCAGCTTATCTTCAGAGACCCAGTACTTC. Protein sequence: CASSLSSETQYF.

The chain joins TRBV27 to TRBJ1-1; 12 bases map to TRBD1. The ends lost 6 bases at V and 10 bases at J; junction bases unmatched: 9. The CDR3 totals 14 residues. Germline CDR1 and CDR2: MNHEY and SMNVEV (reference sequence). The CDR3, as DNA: TGTGCCAGCAGACTATTGGGGACAGGGGGCAGAGCTTTCTTT. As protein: CASRLLGTGGRAFF.

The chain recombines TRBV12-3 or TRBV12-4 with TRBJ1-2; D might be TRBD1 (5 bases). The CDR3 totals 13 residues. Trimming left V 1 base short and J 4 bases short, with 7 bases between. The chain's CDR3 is CASSLVRGYGYTF. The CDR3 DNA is TGTGCCAGCAGTTTAGTTAGGGGCTATGGCTACACCTTC.

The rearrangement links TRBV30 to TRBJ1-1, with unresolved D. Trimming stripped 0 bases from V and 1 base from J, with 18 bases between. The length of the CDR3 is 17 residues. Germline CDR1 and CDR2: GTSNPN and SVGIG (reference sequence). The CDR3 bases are TGTGCCTGGAGTGTAGGCAGGTGGATTGTCAAGAACACTGAAGCTTTCTTT. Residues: CAWSVGRWIVKNTEAFF.

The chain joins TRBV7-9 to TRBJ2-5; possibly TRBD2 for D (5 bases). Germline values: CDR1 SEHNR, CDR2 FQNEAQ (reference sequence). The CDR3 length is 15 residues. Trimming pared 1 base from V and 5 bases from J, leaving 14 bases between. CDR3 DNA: TGTGCCAGCAGCTTAGATGCGGGCCTGGGGGAGACCCAGTACTTC. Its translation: CASSLDAGLGETQYF.